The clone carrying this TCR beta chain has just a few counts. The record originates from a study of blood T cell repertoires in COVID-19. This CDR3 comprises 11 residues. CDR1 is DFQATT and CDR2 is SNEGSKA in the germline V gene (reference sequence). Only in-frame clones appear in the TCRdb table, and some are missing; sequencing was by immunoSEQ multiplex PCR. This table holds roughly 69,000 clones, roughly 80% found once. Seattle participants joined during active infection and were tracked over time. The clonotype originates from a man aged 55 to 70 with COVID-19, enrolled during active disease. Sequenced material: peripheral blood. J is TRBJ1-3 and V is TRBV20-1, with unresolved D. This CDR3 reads CSAETGNTIYF. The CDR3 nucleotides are TGCAGCGCAGAAACTGGAAACACCATATATTTT.